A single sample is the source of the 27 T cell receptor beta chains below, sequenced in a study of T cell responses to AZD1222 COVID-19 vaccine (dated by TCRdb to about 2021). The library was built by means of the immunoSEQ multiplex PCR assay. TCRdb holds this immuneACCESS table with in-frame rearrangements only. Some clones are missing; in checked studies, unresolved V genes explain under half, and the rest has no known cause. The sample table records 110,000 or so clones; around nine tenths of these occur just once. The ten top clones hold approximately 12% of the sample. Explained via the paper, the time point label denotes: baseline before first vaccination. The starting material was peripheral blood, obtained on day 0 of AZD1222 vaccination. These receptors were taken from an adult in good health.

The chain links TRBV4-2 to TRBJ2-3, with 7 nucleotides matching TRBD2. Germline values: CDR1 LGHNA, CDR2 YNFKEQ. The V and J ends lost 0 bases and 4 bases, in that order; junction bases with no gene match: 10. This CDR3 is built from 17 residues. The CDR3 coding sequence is TGTGCCAGCAGCCAAGAAGCTGGACTAGGCCTCCCAGATACGCAGTATTTT. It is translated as CASSQEAGLGLPDTQYF.

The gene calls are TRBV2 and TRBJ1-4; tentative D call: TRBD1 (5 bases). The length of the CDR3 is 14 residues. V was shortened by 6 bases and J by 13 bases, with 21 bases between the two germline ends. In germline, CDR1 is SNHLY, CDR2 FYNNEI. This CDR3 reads CASRGDAGTAGLFF. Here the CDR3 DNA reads TGTGCCAGCAGAGGGGACGCCGGAACTGCGGGACTGTTTTTT.

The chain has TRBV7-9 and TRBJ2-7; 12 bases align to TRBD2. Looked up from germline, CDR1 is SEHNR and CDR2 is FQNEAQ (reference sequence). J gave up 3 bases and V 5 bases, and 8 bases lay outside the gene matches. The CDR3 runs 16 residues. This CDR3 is CASSVHGLAGNYEQYF. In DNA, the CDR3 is TGTGCCAGCAGCGTACATGGACTAGCGGGAAACTACGAGCAGTACTTC. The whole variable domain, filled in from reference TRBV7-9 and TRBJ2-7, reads DTGVSQNPRHKITKRGQNVTFRCDPISEHNRLYWYRQTLGQGPEFLTYFQNEAQLEKSRLLSDRFSAERPKGSFSTLEIQRTEQGDSAMYLCASSVHGLAGNYEQYFGPGTRLTVT.

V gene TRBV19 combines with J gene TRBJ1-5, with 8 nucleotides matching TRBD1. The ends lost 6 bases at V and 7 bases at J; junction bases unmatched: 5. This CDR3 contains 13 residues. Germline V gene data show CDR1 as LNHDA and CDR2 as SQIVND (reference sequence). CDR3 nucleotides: TGTGCCAGTAGGCCTACAGGGGGGCAGCCCCAGCATTTT. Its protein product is CASRPTGGQPQHF.

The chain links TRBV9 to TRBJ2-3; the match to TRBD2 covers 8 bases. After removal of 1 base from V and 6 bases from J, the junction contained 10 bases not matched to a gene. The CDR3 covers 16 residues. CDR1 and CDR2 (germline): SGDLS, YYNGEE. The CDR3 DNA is TGTGCCAGCAGCGTACGGGAGGGGGGACCGGCGGATACGCAGTATTTT. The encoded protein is CASSVREGGPADTQYF.

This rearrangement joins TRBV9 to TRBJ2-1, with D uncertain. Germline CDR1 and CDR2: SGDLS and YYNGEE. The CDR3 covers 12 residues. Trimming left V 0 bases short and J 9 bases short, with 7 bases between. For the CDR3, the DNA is TGTGCCAGCAGCGTAGAATGGAGTGAGCAGTTCTTC. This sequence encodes CASSVEWSEQFF.

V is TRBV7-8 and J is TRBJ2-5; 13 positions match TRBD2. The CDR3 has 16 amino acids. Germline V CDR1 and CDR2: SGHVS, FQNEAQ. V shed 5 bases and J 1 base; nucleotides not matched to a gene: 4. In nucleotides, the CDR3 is TGTGCCAGCAGCGGACGGACTAGCGGGGGCCAAGAGACCCAGTACTTC. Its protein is CASSGRTSGGQETQYF.

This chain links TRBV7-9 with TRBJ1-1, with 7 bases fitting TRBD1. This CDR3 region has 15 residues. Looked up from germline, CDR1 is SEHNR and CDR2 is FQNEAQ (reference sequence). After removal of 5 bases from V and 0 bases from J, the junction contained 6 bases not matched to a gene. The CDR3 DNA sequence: TGTGCCAGCAGCCCGAAGGACAGGTTGAACACTGAAGCTTTCTTT. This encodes CASSPKDRLNTEAFF.

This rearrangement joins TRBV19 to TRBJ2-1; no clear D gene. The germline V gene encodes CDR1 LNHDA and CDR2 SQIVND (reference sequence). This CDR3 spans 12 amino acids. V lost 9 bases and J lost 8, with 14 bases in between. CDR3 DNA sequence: TGTGCCAGCACCCCCTCCAACCATGAGCAGTTCTTC. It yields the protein CASTPSNHEQFF.

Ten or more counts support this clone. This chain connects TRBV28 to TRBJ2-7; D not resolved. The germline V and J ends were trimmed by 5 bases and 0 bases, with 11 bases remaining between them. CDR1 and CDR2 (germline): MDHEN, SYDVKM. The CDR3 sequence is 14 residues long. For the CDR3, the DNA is TGTGCCAGCAGTCGGATACTGGGCTCCTACGAGCAGTACTTC. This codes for CASSRILGSYEQYF.

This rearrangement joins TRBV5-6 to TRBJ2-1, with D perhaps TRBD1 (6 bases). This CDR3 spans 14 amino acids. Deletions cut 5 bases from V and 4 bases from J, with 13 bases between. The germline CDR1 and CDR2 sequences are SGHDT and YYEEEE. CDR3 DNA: TGTGCCAGCAGGGCTGGGGGCGCTTACAATGAGCAGTTCTTC. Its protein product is CASRAGGAYNEQFF.

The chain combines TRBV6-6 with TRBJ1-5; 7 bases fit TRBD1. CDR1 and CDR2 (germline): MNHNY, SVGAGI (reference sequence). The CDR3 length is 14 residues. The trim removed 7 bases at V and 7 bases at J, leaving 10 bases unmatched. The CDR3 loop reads CASKTPGGGQPQHF. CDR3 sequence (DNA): TGTGCCAGCAAAACGCCAGGGGGAGGGCAGCCCCAGCATTTT.

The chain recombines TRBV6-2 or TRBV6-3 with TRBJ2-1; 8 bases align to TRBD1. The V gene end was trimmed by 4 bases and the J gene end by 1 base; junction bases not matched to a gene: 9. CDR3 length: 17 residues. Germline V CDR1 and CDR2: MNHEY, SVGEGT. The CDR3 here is CASSFFITGGSYNEQFF. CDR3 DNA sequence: TGTGCCAGCAGTTTCTTCATCACAGGGGGTTCCTACAATGAGCAGTTCTTC.

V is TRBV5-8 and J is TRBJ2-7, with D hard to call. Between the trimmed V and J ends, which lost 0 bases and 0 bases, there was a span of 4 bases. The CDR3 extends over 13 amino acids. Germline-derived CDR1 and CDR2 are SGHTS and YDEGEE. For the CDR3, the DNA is TGTGCCAGCAGCTTGGTCGCCTCCTACGAGCAGTACTTC. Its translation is CASSLVASYEQYF.

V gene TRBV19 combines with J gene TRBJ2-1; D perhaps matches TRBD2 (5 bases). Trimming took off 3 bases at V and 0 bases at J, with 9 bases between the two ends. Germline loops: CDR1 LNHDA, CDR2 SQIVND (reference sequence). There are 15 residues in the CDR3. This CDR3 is CASSMDSSSYNEQFF. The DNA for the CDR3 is TGTGCCAGTAGTATGGACTCGAGCTCCTACAATGAGCAGTTCTTC.

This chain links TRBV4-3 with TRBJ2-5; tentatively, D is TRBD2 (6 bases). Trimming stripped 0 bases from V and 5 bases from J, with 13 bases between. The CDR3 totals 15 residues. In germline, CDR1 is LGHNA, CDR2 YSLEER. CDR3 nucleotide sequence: TGCGCCAGCAGCCAAGATCTAGCGTTGGCGGAGACCCAGTACTTC. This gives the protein CASSQDLALAETQYF.

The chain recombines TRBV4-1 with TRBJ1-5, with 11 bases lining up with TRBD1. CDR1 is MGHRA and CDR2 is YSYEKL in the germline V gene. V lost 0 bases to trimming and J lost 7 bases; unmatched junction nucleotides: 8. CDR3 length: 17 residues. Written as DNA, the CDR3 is TGCGCCAGCAGCCAAGATCCAGGACAGGGGGCTCGACAGCCCCAGCATTTT. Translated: CASSQDPGQGARQPQHF.

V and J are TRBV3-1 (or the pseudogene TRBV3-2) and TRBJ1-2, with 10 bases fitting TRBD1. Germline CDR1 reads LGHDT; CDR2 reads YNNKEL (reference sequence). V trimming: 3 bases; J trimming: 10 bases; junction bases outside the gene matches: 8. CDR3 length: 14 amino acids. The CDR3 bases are TGTGCCAGCAGCCAGAACCCGGACAGGGGGACCTACACCTTC. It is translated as CASSQNPDRGTYTF.

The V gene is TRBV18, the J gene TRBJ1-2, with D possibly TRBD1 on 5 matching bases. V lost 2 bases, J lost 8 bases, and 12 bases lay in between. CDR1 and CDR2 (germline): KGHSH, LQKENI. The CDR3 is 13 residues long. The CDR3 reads CASSPSAGGGYTF. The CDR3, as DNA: TGTGCCAGCTCACCATCGGCCGGGGGAGGCTACACCTTC. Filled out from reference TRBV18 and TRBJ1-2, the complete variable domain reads NAGVMQNPRHLVRRRGQEARLRCSPMKGHSHVYWYRQLPEEGLKFMVYLQKENIIDESGMPKERFSAEFPKEGPSILRIQQVVRGDSAAYFCASSPSAGGGYTFGSGTRLTVV.

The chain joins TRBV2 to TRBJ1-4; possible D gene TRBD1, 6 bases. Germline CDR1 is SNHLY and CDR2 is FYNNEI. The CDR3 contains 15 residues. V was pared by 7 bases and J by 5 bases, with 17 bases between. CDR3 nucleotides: TGTGCCAGCAAAGGTTGGGCAGGGGTAAATGAAAAACTGTTTTTT. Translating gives CASKGWAGVNEKLFF.

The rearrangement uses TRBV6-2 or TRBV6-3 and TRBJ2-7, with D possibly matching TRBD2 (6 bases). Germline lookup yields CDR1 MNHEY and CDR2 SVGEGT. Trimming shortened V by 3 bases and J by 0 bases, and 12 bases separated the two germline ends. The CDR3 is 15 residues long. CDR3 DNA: TGTGCCAGCAGTTATCCCCCCGGGAGCTCCTACGAGCAGTACTTC. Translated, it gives CASSYPPGSSYEQYF.

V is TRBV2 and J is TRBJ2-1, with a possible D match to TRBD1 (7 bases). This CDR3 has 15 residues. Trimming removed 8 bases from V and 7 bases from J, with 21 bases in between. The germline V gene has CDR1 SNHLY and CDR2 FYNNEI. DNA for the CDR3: TGTGCCAGCTTGGGGGCGGGACAGCTCATTAATGAGCAGTTCTTC. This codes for CASLGAGQLINEQFF.

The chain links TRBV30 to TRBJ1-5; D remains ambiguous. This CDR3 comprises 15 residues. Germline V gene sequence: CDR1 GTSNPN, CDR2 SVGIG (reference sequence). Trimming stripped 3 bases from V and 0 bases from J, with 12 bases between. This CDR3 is CAWRGGSHSNQPQHF. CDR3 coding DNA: TGTGCCTGGAGGGGTGGGAGTCATAGCAATCAGCCCCAGCATTTT.

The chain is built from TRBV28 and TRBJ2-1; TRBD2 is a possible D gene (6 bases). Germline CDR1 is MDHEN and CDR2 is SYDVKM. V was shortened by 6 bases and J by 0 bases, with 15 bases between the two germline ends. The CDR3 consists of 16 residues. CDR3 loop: CASSQWEESSYNEQFF. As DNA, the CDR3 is TGTGCCAGCAGCCAATGGGAGGAGAGCTCCTACAATGAGCAGTTCTTC.

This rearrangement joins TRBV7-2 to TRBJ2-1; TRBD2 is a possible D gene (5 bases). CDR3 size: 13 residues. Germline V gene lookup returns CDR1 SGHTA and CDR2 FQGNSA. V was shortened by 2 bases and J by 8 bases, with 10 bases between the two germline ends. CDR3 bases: TGTGCCAGCAGCTTATCCCTAGCCGATGAGCAGTTCTTC. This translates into CASSLSLADEQFF. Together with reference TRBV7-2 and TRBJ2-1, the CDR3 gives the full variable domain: GAGVSQSPSNKVTEKGKDVELRCDPISGHTALYWYRQSLGQGLEFLIYFQGNSAPDKSGLPSDRFSAERTGGSVSTLTIQRTQQEDSAVYLCASSLSLADEQFFGPGTRLTVL.

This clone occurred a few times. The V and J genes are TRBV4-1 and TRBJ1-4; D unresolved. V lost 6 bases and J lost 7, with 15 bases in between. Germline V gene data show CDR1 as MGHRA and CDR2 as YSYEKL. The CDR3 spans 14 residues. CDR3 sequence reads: CASRTSAASEKLFF. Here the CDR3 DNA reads TGCGCCAGCAGGACTTCGGCGGCGAGTGAAAAACTGTTTTTT.

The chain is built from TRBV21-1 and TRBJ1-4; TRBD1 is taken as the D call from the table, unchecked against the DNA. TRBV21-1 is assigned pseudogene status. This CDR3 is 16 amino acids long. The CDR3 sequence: CASNRDRGLRNEKLFF. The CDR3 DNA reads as TGTGCCAGCAACCGGGACAGGGGGCTACGGAATGAAAAACTGTTTTTT.